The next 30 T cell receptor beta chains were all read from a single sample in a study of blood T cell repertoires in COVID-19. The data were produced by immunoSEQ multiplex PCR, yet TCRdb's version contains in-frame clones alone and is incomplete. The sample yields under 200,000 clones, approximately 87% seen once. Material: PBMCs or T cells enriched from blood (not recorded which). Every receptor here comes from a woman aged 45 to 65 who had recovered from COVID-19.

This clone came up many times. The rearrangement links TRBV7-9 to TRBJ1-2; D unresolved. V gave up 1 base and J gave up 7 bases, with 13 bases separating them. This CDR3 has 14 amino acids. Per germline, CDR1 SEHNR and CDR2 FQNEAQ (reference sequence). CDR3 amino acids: CASSLVVETGGYTF. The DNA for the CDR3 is TGTGCCAGCAGCTTAGTGGTAGAAACCGGTGGCTACACCTTC.

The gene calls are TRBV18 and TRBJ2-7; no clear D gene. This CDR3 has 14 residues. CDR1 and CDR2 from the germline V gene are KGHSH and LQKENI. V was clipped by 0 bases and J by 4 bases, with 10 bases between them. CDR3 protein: CASSPPNSQYEQYF. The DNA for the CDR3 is TGTGCCAGCTCACCACCGAACAGCCAGTACGAGCAGTACTTC.

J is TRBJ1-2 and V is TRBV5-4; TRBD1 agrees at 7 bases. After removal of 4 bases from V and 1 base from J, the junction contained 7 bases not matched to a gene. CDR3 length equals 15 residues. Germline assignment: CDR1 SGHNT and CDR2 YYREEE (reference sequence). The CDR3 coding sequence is TGTGCCAGCAGCCCCGGGGGACAGAATAACTATGGCTACACCTTC. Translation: CASSPGGQNNYGYTF.

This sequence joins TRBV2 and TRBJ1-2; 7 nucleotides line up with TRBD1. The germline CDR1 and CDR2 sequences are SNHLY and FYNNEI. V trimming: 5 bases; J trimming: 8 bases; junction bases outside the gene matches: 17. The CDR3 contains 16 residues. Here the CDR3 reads CASSRDRAGQGGGYTF. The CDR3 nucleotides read TGTGCCAGCAGTAGAGACAGGGCCGGTCAGGGGGGAGGCTACACCTTC.

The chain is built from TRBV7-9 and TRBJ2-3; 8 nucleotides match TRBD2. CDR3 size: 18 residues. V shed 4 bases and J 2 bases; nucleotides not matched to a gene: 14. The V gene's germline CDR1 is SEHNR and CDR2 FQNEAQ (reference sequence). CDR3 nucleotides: TGTGCCAGCAGCTCCCCCCCCCGGGGACTAGGTAACACAGATACGCAGTATTTT. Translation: CASSSPPRGLGNTDTQYF.

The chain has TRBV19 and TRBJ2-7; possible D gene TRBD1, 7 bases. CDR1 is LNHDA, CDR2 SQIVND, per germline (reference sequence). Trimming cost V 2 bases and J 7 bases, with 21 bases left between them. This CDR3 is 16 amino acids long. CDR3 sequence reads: CASSIRDIGGGGEQYF. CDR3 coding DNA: TGTGCCAGTAGTATAAGGGACATCGGAGGGGGCGGGGAGCAGTACTTC. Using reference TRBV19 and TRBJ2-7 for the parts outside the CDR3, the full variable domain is DGGITQSPKYLFRKEGQNVTLSCEQNLNHDAMYWYRQDPGQGLRLIYYSQIVNDFQKGDIAEGYSVSREKKESFPLTVTSAQKNPTAFYLCASSIRDIGGGGEQYFGPGTRLTVT.

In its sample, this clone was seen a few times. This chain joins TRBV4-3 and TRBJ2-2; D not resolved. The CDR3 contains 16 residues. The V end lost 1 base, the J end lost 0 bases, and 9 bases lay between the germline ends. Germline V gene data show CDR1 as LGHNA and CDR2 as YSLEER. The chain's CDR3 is CASSQVAFANTGELFF. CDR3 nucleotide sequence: TGCGCCAGCAGCCAAGTTGCGTTCGCGAACACCGGGGAGCTGTTTTTT.

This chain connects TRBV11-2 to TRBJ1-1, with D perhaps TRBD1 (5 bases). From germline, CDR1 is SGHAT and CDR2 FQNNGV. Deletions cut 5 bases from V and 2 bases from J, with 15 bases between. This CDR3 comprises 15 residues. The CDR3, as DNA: TGTGCCAGCAGCCCTAGGACACATCTTAACACTGAAGCTTTCTTT. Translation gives CASSPRTHLNTEAFF.

Here the CDR3 DNA reads TGTGCCAGCTCACGAGATCGAGGACAGCCCCCTGATAATTCACCCCTCCACTTT. Translated: CASSRDRGQPPDNSPLHF. The chain combines TRBV18 with TRBJ1-6; TRBD1 might be the D (6 bases). The CDR3 covers 18 residues. V was pared by 4 bases and J by 5 bases, with 21 bases between. Germline V gives CDR1 KGHSH, CDR2 LQKENI.

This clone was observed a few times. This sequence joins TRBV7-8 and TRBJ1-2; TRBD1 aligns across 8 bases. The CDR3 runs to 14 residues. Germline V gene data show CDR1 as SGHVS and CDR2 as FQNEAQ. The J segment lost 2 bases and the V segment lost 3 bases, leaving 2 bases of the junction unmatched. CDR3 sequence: CASSFGQGNYGYTF. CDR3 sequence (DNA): TGTGCCAGCAGCTTCGGACAGGGCAACTATGGCTACACCTTC. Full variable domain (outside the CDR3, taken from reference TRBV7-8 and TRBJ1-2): GAGVSQSPRYKVAKRGQDVALRCDPISGHVSLFWYQQALGQGPEFLTYFQNEAQLDKSGLPSDRFFAERPEGSVSTLKIQRTQQEDSAVYLCASSFGQGNYGYTFGSGTRLTVV.

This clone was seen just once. The CDR3 loop is CASSQDGGAQETQYF. Here the CDR3 DNA reads TGTGCCAGCAGCCAAGATGGGGGGGCTCAAGAGACCCAGTACTTC. The chain combines TRBV3-1 (or the pseudogene TRBV3-2) with TRBJ2-5, with D tentatively TRBD2 (7 bases). CDR3 length: 15 residues. Germline lookup yields CDR1 LGHDT and CDR2 YNNKEL (reference sequence). V dropped 0 bases and J dropped 2 bases, with 10 bases sitting between them.

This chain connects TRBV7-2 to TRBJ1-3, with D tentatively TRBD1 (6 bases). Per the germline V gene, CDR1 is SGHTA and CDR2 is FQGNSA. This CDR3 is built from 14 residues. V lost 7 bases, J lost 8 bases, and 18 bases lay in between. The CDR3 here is CASTPGAGKDTIYF. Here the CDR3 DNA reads TGTGCCAGCACACCAGGGGCAGGGAAAGACACCATATATTTT.

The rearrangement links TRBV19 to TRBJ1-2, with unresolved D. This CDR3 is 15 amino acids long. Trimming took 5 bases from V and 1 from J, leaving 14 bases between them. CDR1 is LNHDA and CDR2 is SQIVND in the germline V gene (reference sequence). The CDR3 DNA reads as TGTGCCAGTAGTCCCCCGACATGGTATAACTATGGCTACACCTTC. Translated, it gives CASSPPTWYNYGYTF.

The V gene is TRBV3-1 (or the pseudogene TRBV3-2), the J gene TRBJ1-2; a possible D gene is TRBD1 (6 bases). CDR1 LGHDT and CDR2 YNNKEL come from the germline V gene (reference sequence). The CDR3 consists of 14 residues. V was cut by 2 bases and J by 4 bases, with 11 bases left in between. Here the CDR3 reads CASSQRQAAYGYTF. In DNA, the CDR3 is TGTGCCAGCAGCCAACGACAGGCTGCCTATGGCTACACCTTC.

CDR3 protein: CASSPTLGGNQPQHF. Written as DNA, the CDR3 is TGTGCCAGCAGCCCGACCCTAGGAGGCAATCAGCCCCAGCATTTT. The chain is built from TRBV28 and TRBJ1-5; D is ambiguous. This CDR3 has 15 amino acids. Deletions cut 6 bases from V and 2 bases from J, with 14 bases between. Germline values: CDR1 MDHEN, CDR2 SYDVKM.

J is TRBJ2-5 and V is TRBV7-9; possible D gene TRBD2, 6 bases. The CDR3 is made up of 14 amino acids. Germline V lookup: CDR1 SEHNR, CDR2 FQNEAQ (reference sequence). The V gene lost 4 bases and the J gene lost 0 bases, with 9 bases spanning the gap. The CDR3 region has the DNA TGTGCCAGCAGCTCGGGGGTCTACCAAGAGACCCAGTACTTC. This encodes CASSSGVYQETQYF.

The CDR3 DNA is TGCGCCAGCAGCCAAGAAGGCAGGGGAAGGTACGAGCAGTACTTC. Its translation: CASSQEGRGRYEQYF. V gene TRBV4-3 combines with J gene TRBJ2-7; weak D call: TRBD1 (6 bases). The germline V gene has CDR1 LGHNA and CDR2 YSLEER. V was clipped by 0 bases and J by 4 bases, with 13 bases between them. This CDR3 has 15 residues.

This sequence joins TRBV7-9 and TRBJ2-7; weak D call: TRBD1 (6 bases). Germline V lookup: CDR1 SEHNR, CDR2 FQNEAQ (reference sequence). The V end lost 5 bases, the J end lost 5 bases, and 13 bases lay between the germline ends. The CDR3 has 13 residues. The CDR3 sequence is CASSQDGGDEQYF. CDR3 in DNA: TGTGCCAGCAGCCAAGATGGGGGCGACGAGCAGTACTTC.

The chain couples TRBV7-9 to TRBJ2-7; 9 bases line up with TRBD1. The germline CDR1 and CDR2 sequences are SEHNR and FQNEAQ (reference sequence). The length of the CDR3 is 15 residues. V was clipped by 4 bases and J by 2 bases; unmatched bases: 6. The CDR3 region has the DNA TGTGCCAGCAGCTCAACCGGGACAGGGACCTACGAGCAGTACTTC. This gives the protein CASSSTGTGTYEQYF.

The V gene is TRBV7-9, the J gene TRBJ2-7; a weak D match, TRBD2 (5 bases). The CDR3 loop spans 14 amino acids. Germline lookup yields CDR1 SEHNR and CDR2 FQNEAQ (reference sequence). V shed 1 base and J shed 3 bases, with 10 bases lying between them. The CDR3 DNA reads TGTGCCAGCAGCTTAGTGGGAGACGACTACGAGCAGTACTTC. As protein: CASSLVGDDYEQYF.

The CDR3 region has the DNA TGTGCCAGTAGTCGTGGACGGGGAGGCAATCAGCCCCAGCATTTT. Translating gives CASSRGRGGNQPQHF. The chain combines TRBV19 with TRBJ1-5; D uncertain. This CDR3 comprises 15 residues. Between the trimmed V and J ends, which lost 5 bases and 2 bases, there was a span of 13 bases. Germline V gives CDR1 LNHDA, CDR2 SQIVND (reference sequence).

In nucleotides, the CDR3 is TGCGCCAGCAGCTTGCTGGGACAGGGGGCCGCCGGCTCTGGGGCCAACGTCCTGACTTTC. It codes for CASSLLGQGAAGSGANVLTF. The rearrangement uses TRBV5-1 and TRBJ2-6, with 12 bases aligning to TRBD1. V lost 1 base and J lost 0; bases outside the gene matches: 8. The CDR3 extends over 20 amino acids. The germline V gene encodes CDR1 SGHRS and CDR2 YFSETQ.

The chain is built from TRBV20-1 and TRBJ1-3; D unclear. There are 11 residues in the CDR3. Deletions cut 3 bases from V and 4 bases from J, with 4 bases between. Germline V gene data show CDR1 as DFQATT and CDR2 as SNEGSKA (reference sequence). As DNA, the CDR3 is TGCAGTGCTAGCCAAGGAAACACCATATATTTT. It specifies CSASQGNTIYF.

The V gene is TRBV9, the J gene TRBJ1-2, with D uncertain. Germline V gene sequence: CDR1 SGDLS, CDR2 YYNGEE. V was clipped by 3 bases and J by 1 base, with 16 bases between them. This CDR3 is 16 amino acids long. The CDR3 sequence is CASSAVGRRLNYGYTF. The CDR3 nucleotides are TGTGCCAGCAGCGCCGTGGGGAGACGGCTTAACTATGGCTACACCTTC.

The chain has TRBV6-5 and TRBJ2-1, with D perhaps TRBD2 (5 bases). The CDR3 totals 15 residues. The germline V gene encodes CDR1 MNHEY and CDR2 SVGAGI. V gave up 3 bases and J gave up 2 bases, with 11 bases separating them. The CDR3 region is CASSYITGAYNEQFF. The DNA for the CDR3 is TGTGCCAGCAGTTATATTACCGGGGCCTACAATGAGCAGTTCTTC.

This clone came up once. The CDR3 DNA follows: TGTGCCAGCAGCTTATCGGTCTCTTTAAAGTCAATCTATGGCTACACCTTC. Amino acids: CASSLSVSLKSIYGYTF. This chain joins TRBV11-3 and TRBJ1-2; unclear D gene. CDR1 and CDR2 from the germline V gene are SGHNT and YENEEA. CDR3 size: 17 residues. Trimming shortened V by 2 bases and J by 4 bases, and 20 bases separated the two germline ends.

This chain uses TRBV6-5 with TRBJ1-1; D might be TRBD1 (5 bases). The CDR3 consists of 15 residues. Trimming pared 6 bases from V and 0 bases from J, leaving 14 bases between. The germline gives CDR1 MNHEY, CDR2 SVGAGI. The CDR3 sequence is CASREGQGLNTEAFF. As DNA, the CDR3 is TGTGCCAGCAGGGAGGGCCAGGGCCTGAACACTGAAGCTTTCTTT.

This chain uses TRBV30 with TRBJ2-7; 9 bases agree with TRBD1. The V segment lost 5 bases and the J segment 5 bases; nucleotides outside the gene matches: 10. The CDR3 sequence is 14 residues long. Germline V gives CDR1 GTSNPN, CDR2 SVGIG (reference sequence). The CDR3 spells CAWSPGTGSNEQYF. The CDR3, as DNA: TGTGCCTGGTCCCCCGGGACAGGGAGCAACGAGCAGTACTTC.

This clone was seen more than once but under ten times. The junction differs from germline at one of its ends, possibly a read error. The CDR3 loop reads CASSWEETVVNSPLHF. CDR3 nucleotide sequence: TGTGCTAGCAGCTGGGAGGAGACGGTTGTTAATTCACCCCTCCACTTT. The chain is built from TRBV7-7 and TRBJ1-6; D not certain. The CDR3 runs 16 residues. Germline lookup yields CDR1 SSHAT and CDR2 FNYEAQ (reference sequence).

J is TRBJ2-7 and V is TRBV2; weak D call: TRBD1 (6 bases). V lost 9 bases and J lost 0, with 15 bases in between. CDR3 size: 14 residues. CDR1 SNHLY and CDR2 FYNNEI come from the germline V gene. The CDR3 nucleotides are TGTGCCAGTTGGGGGCAGGGGAGCTCCTACGAGCAGTACTTC. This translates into CASWGQGSSYEQYF.